Shown below are 14 T cell receptor beta chains from a single sample sequenced in a study of blood T cell repertoires in COVID-19. Clones were read by immunoSEQ multiplex PCR, and TCRdb kept only the in-frame ones, dropping some. The sample holds 150,000 to 200,000 clones, about 72% seen once. The sequencing input was PBMCs or T cells enriched from blood (not recorded which). Receptor source: a woman in her 50s who had recovered from COVID-19.

The chain couples TRBV20-1 to TRBJ1-1; possible D gene TRBD1, 5 bases. Trimming pared 0 bases from V and 11 bases from J, leaving 10 bases between. Germline CDR1 is DFQATT and CDR2 is SNEGSKA (reference sequence). The CDR3 has 11 residues. CDR3: CSARDVGGAFF. Here the CDR3 DNA reads TGCAGTGCTAGAGACGTTGGGGGGGCTTTCTTT.

This clone appeared a few times. The chain joins TRBV14 to TRBJ2-1, with TRBD2 identical over 15 bases. This CDR3 has 18 residues. The trim removed 4 bases at V and 9 bases at J, leaving 13 bases unmatched. CDR1 is SGHDN, CDR2 FVKESK, per germline. CDR3 in DNA: TGTGCCAGCAGCCCCTGGACTAGCGGGAGGGCCGAGGTGGGTGAGCAGTTCTTC. Protein sequence: CASSPWTSGRAEVGEQFF. The variable domain in full, completed from reference TRBV14 and TRBJ2-1, reads EAGVTQFPSHSVIEKGQTVTLRCDPISGHDNLYWYRRVMGKEIKFLLHFVKESKQDESGMPNNRFLAERTGGTYSTLKVQPAELEDSGVYFCASSPWTSGRAEVGEQFFGPGTRLTVL.

The rearrangement uses TRBV5-6 and TRBJ1-2; 10 nucleotides line up with TRBD1. The CDR3 spans 13 residues. Germline V gene sequence: CDR1 SGHDT, CDR2 YYEEEE. V lost 4 bases to trimming and J lost 8 bases; unmatched junction nucleotides: 5. The CDR3 coding sequence is TGTGCCAGCAGCGGGGACAGGGGTAGGGGCTACACCTTC. It is translated as CASSGDRGRGYTF.

The chain uses TRBV6-5 and TRBJ1-1; 7 bases align to TRBD1. The CDR3 is 15 residues long. V gave up 6 bases and J gave up 0 bases; unmatched junction bases: 7. Germline values: CDR1 MNHEY, CDR2 SVGAGI. The CDR3 here is CASSRGQTMNTEAFF. The CDR3 DNA reads as TGTGCCAGCAGCCGGGGACAGACAATGAACACTGAAGCTTTCTTT.

The chain employs TRBV3-1 (or the pseudogene TRBV3-2) and TRBJ2-7; D call uncertain. Germline lookup yields CDR1 LGHDT and CDR2 YNNKEL (reference sequence). V shed 3 bases and J shed 1 base, with 7 bases lying between them. The CDR3 is 13 amino acids. The CDR3 loop reads CASSQYNSYEQYF. CDR3 DNA: TGTGCCAGCAGCCAGTACAATTCCTACGAGCAGTACTTC.

This clone came up once. The chain combines TRBV6-4 with TRBJ2-7, with a tentative D call TRBD2 (6 bases). This CDR3 spans 16 amino acids. The ends were cut back, 6 bases at V and 2 bases at J, with 20 bases in the middle. Looked up from germline, CDR1 is MRHNA and CDR2 is SNTAGT. The DNA of the CDR3 is TGTGCCAGCAGCCCGGTGAGCGGGCCCCCCGCCTACGAGCAGTACTTC. Residues: CASSPVSGPPAYEQYF.

The V gene is TRBV28, the J gene TRBJ2-7, with unresolved D. V gave up 6 bases and J gave up 4 bases, with 16 bases separating them. CDR1 is MDHEN, CDR2 SYDVKM, per germline. CDR3 length equals 14 residues. The CDR3 coding sequence is TGTGCCAGCAGCTCCCCGATTACTGAGTACGAGCAGTACTTC. Its protein is CASSSPITEYEQYF.

V gene TRBV2 combines with J gene TRBJ1-2; D may be TRBD1 (6 bases). CDR1 SNHLY and CDR2 FYNNEI come from the germline V gene. The V end lost 1 base, the J end lost 2 bases, and 8 bases lay between the germline ends. The CDR3 consists of 14 residues. The CDR3 protein is CASSEGGPNYGYTF. In DNA form, the CDR3 reads TGTGCCAGCAGTGAAGGGGGGCCGAACTATGGCTACACCTTC.

This clone was detected once. The chain joins TRBV28 to TRBJ2-7; TRBD1 agrees at 8 bases. The germline CDR1 and CDR2 sequences are MDHEN and SYDVKM. There are 16 residues in the CDR3. J was trimmed by 2 bases and V by 4 bases; bases with no gene match: 10. The CDR3 DNA is TGTGCCAGCAGTTCCCCGGACAGGGCTTTAACCTACGAGCAGTACTTC. Translated: CASSSPDRALTYEQYF.

The chain combines TRBV11-2 with TRBJ1-2; TRBD1 aligns across 7 bases. The J segment lost 1 base and the V segment lost 3 bases, leaving 5 bases of the junction unmatched. CDR3 length: 15 residues. CDR1 SGHAT and CDR2 FQNNGV come from the germline V gene. The CDR3 DNA sequence: TGTGCCAGCAGCTTCGGGACAGACCTTAACTATGGCTACACCTTC. Its translation: CASSFGTDLNYGYTF.

J is TRBJ1-2 and V is TRBV28; unclear D gene. The V gene lost 7 bases and the J gene lost 9 bases, with 15 bases spanning the gap. Germline CDR1 and CDR2: MDHEN and SYDVKM. The CDR3 is 12 amino acids. The CDR3: CASTPPTRSYTF. DNA of the CDR3: TGTGCCAGCACTCCCCCGACAAGAAGCTACACCTTC.

This clone was observed once. The V call is TRBV9, the J call TRBJ1-3; 7 bases are shared with TRBD1. The CDR3 is made up of 16 amino acids. The junction had 8 bases not matched to a gene; V was cut back by 3 bases and J by 2 bases. Germline CDR1 reads SGDLS; CDR2 reads YYNGEE. For the CDR3, the DNA is TGTGCCAGCAGCGCCCCTCCAGGGGGTGCTGGAAACACCATATATTTT. Its protein product is CASSAPPGGAGNTIYF.

The chain combines TRBV18 with TRBJ1-1; the match to TRBD1 covers 7 bases. In germline, CDR1 is KGHSH, CDR2 LQKENI. This CDR3 has 17 residues. V lost 3 bases and J lost 0; bases outside the gene matches: 10. The CDR3 loop is CASSPTRDRVMNTEAFF. The CDR3 coding sequence is TGTGCCAGCTCACCTACGAGGGACAGAGTGATGAACACTGAAGCTTTCTTT.

The genes are TRBV29-1 and TRBJ1-2; D may be TRBD1 (6 bases). The germline CDR1 and CDR2 sequences are SQVTM and ANQGSEA. V gave up 4 bases and J gave up 1 base, with 16 bases separating them. This CDR3 comprises 15 residues. The DNA for the CDR3 is TGCAGCGTTGGAGAGACAGGCGGCGGTAACTATGGCTACACCTTC. Translated, it gives CSVGETGGGNYGYTF.